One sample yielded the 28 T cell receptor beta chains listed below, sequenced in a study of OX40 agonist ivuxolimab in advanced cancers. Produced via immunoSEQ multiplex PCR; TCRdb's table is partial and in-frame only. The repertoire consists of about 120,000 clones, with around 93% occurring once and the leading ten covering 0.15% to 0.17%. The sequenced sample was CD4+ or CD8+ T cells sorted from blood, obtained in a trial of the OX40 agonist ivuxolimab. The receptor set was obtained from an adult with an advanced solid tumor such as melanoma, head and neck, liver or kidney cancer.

Here the CDR3 reads CASSLITGHSSGANVLTF. CDR3 nucleotides: TGTGCCAGCAGTTTAATTACGGGCCATAGCTCTGGGGCCAACGTCCTGACTTTC. The rearrangement joins TRBV27 to TRBJ2-6; D ambiguous. Germline CDR1 MNHEY, CDR2 SMNVEV (reference sequence). The CDR3 runs to 18 residues. Deletions cut 2 bases from V and 0 bases from J, with 14 bases between.

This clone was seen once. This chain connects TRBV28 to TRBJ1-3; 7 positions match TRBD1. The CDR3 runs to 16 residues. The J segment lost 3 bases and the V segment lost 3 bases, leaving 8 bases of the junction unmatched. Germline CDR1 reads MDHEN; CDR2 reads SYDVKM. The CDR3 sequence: CASSFVRGRFGNTIYF. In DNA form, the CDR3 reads TGTGCCAGCAGTTTCGTAAGGGGGCGATTTGGAAACACCATATATTTT.

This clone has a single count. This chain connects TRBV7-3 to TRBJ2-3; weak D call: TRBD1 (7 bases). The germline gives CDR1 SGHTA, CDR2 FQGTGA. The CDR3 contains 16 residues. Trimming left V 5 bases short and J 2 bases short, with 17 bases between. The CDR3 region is CASSPSGDSYTDTQYF. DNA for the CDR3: TGTGCCAGCAGCCCGTCGGGGGACAGTTACACAGATACGCAGTATTTT. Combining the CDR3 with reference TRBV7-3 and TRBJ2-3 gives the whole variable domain GAGVSQTPSNKVTEKGKYVELRCDPISGHTALYWYRQSLGQGPEFLIYFQGTGAADDSGLPNDRFFAVRPEGSVSTLKIQRTERGDSAVYLCASSPSGDSYTDTQYFGPGTRLTVL.

The CDR3 loop reads CASSATGGQETQYF. The CDR3 coding sequence is TGTGCCAGCAGCGCAACAGGGGGCCAAGAGACCCAGTACTTC. This chain connects TRBV11-3 to TRBJ2-5; 8 bases fit TRBD1. The CDR3 loop spans 14 amino acids. Germline CDR1 and CDR2: SGHNT and YENEEA. V shed 5 bases and J 1 base; nucleotides not matched to a gene: 3.

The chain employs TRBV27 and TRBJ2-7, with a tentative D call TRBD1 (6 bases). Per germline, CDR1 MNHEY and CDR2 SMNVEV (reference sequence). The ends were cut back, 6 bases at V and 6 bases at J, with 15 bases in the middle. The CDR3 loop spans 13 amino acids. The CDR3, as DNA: TGTGCCAGCAGCCTATTCACAGGGAGCGAGCAGTACTTC. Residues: CASSLFTGSEQYF.

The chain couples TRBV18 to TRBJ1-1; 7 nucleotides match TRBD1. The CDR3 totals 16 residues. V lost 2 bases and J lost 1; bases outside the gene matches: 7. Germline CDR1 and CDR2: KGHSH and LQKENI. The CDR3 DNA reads TGTGCCAGCTCACCATTTCCGGGACAGCAGAACACTGAAGCTTTCTTT. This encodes CASSPFPGQQNTEAFF.

CDR3 coding DNA: TGTGCCAGTAGTACGCTCGACGGATACACTGAAGCTTTCTTT. This translates into CASSTLDGYTEAFF. The chain is built from TRBV19 and TRBJ1-1; the D is unclear. CDR3 length: 14 residues. In germline, CDR1 is LNHDA, CDR2 SQIVND (reference sequence). Between the trimmed V and J ends, which lost 4 bases and 3 bases, there was a span of 12 bases.

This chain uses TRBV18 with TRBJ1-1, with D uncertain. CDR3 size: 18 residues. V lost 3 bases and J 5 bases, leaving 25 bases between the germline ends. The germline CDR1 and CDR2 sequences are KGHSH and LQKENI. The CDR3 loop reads CASSPYSMRGIMSTEAFF. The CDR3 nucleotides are TGTGCCAGCTCACCCTACTCGATGAGAGGGATCATGAGTACTGAAGCTTTCTTT.

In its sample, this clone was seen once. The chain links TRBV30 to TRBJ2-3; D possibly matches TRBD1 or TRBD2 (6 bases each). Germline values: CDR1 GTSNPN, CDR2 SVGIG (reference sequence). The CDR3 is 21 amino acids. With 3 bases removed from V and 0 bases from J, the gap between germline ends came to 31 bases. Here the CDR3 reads CAWRDNRVGGYGQFSTDTQYF. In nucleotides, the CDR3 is TGTGCCTGGAGGGATAACAGGGTTGGAGGGTACGGCCAATTTAGCACAGATACGCAGTATTTT.

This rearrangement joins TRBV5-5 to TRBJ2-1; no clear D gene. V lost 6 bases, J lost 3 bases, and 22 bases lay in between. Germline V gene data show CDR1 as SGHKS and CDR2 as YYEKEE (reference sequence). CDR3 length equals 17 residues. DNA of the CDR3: TGTGCCAGCACCGCCCGGGTATTAAGGCCTGTCTACAATGAGCAGTTCTTC. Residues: CASTARVLRPVYNEQFF.

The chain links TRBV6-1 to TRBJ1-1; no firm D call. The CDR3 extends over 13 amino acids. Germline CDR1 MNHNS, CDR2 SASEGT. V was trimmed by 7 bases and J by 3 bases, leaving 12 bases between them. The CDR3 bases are TGTGCCAGCACCTACTCGCTTGACACTGAAGCTTTCTTT. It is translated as CASTYSLDTEAFF.

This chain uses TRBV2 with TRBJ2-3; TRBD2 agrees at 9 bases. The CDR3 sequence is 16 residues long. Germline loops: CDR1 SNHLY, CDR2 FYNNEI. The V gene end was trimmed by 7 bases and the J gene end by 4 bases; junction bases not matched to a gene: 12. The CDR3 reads CASNSMGGGAADTQYF. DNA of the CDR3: TGTGCCAGCAATAGCATGGGCGGGGGGGCGGCAGATACGCAGTATTTT.

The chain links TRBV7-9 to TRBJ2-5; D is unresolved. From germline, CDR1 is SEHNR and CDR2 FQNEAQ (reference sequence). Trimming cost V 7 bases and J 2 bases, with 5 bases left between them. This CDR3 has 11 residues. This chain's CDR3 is CASKEQETQYF. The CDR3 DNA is TGTGCCAGCAAGGAGCAAGAGACCCAGTACTTC.

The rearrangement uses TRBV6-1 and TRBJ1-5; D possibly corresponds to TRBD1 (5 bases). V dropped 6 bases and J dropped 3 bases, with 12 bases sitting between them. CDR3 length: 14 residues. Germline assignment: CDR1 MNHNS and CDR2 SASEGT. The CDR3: CASRPGGFNQPQHF. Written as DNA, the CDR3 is TGTGCCAGCAGACCCGGGGGGTTCAATCAGCCCCAGCATTTT.

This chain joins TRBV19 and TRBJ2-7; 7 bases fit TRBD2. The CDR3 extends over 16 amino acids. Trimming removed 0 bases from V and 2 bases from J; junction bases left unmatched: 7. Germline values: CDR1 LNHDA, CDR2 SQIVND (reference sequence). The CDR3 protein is CASSIDLWGGAYEQYF. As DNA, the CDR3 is TGTGCCAGTAGTATAGATTTGTGGGGGGGAGCCTACGAGCAGTACTTC.

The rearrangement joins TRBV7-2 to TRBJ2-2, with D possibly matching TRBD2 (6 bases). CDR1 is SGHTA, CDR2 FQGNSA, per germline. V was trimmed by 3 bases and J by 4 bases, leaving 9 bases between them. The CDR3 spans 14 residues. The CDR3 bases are TGTGCCAGCAGCTTGGCGGGACGCACCGGGGAGCTGTTTTTT. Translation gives CASSLAGRTGELFF.

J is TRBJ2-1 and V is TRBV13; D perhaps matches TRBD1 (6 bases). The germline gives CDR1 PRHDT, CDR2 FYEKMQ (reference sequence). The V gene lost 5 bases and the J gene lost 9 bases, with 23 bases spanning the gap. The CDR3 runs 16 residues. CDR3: CASSASPRRGIGEQFF. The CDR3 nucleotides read TGTGCCAGCAGCGCCTCCCCGAGAAGGGGGATAGGTGAGCAGTTCTTC. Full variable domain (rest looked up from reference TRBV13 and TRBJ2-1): AAGVIQSPRHLIKEKRETATLKCYPIPRHDTVYWYQQGPGQDPQFLISFYEKMQSDKGSIPDRFSAQQFSDYHSELNMSSLELGDSALYFCASSASPRRGIGEQFFGPGTRLTVL.

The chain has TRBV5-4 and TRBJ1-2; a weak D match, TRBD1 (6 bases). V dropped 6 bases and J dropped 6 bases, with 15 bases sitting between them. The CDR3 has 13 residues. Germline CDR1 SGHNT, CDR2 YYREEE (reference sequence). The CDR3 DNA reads TGTGCCAGCACCCCCCTGGGGGCGGATGGCTACACCTTC. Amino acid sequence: CASTPLGADGYTF.

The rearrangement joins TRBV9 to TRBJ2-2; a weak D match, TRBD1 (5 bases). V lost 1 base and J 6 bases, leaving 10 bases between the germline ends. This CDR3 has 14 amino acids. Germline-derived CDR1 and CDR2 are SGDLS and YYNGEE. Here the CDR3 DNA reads TGTGCCAGCAGCGTAAAAGGGGCCTCCGGGGAGCTGTTTTTT. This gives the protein CASSVKGASGELFF.

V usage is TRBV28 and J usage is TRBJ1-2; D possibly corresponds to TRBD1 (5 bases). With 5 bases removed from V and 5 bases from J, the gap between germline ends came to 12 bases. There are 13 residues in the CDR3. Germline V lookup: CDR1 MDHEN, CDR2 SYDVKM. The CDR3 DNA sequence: TGTGCCAGCAGTCTCACAGGAGGGTATGGCTACACCTTC. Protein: CASSLTGGYGYTF.

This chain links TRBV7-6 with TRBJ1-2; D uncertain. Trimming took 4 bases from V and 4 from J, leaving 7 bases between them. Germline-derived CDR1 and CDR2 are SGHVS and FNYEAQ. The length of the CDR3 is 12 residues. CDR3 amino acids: CASSSILYGYTF. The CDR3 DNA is TGTGCCAGCAGCTCTATACTCTATGGCTACACCTTC.

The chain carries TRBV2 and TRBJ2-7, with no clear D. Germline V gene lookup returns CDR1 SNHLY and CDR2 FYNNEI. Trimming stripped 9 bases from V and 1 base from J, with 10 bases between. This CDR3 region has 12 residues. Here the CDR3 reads CASRVLSYEQYF. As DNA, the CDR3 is TGTGCCAGTAGAGTCCTGTCCTACGAGCAGTACTTC.

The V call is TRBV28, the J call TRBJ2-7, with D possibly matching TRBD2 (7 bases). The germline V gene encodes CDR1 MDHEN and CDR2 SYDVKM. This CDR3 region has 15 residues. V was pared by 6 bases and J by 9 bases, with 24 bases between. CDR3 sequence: CASRPEGGLALGQYF. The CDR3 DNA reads TGTGCCAGCAGGCCCGAGGGGGGGCTGGCTCTCGGGCAGTACTTC.

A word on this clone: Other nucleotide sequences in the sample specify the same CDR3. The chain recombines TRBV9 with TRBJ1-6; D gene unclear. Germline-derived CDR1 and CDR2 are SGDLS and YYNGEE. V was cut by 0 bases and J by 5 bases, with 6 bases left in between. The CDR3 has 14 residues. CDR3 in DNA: TGTGCCAGCAGCGTAGGACTGGATAATTCACCCCTCCACTTT. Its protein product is CASSVGLDNSPLHF.

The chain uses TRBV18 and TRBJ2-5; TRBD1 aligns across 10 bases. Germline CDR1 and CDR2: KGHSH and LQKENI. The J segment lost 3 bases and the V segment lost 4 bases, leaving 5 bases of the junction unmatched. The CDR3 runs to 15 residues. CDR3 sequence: CASSLTGTGEETQYF. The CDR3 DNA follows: TGTGCCAGCTCACTGACCGGGACAGGGGAAGAGACCCAGTACTTC.

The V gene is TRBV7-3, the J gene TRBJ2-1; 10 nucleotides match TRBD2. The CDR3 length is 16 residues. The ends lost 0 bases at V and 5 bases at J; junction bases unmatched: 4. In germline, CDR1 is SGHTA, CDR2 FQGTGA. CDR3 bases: TGTGCCAGCAGCTTAACGTTAGCGGGGGGTAACAATGAGCAGTTCTTC. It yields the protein CASSLTLAGGNNEQFF.

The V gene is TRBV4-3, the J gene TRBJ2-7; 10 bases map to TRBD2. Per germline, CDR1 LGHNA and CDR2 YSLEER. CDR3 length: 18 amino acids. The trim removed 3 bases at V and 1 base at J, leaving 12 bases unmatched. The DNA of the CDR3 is TGCGCCAGCAGCCACCTACCCCGGACTAGCGGAGATTCCTACGAGCAGTACTTC. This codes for CASSHLPRTSGDSYEQYF.

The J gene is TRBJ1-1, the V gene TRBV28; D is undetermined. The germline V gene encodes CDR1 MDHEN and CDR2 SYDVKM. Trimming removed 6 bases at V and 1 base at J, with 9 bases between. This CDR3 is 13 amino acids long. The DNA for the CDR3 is TGTGCCAGCAGAGAACAACCGAACACTGAAGCTTTCTTT. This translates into CASREQPNTEAFF.